The clone carrying this T cell receptor (beta chain) was seen only once. Its target is unknown. Only Caucasian adults living in Nashville, Tennessee served as donors. Clones were read by immunoSEQ multiplex PCR, and TCRdb kept only the in-frame ones, dropping some. This sample yields about 380,000 clones, of which about 96% are seen a single time; around 0.3% belongs to the top ten. This sample was taken from a study of shared clonotypes between healthy human individuals. In the study overall: CD8 memory received one plate per donor, CD8 naive two, CD4 memory three and CD4 naive three. Study-wide findings and caveats: The donor pool, a small one, limited the genetic and exposure-history diversity represented. It was the non-shared clonotypes that had lower generation probabilities than clonotypes shared by all four donors.

Sequencing was carried out using memory CD8+ T cells sorted from blood. Subset indicated: CD45RO+ cells pooled with CCR7-negative TemRA cells. This receptor was identified in a man younger than 45 in good health.

Here the CDR3 DNA reads TGTGCCAGCAGCCCCGTCGGAGGCTACGAGCAGTACTTC. Its protein product is CASSPVGGYEQYF. This chain joins TRBV9 and TRBJ2-7; perhaps TRBD2 as D (5 bases). V was cut by 4 bases and J by 3 bases, with 11 bases left in between. The CDR3 contains 13 residues. Per germline, CDR1 SGDLS and CDR2 YYNGEE.